One sample yielded the 24 T cell receptor beta chains listed below, sequenced in a study of OX40 agonist ivuxolimab in advanced cancers. The method was immunoSEQ multiplex PCR; TCRdb's version includes in-frame clones alone and lacks a portion of them. The sample records about 19,000 clones, around 79% being singletons. The material sequenced was CD4+ or CD8+ T cells sorted from blood, taken in a trial of the OX40 agonist ivuxolimab. The receptors derive from an adult with an advanced solid tumor such as melanoma, head and neck, liver or kidney cancer.

The rearrangement joins TRBV6-1 to TRBJ2-7; possibly TRBD1 for D (5 bases). Trimming cost V 7 bases and J 2 bases, with 15 bases left between them. The CDR3 spans 14 residues. Germline assignment: CDR1 MNHNS and CDR2 SASEGT. CDR3 sequence: CASTSVGPTYEQYF. Here the CDR3 DNA reads TGTGCCAGCACATCGGTGGGGCCTACCTACGAGCAGTACTTC.

This chain uses TRBV10-2 with TRBJ1-4, with TRBD1 as a possible D gene (5 bases). The CDR3 loop spans 14 amino acids. The germline gives CDR1 WSHSY, CDR2 SAAADI. V was trimmed by 7 bases and J by 4 bases, leaving 13 bases between them. CDR3 nucleotide sequence: TGCGCCAGCAAGACAGAGGAATTTAATGAAAAACTGTTTTTT. Translating it yields CASKTEEFNEKLFF.

The chain links TRBV9 to TRBJ2-1; 7 nucleotides align to TRBD1. The CDR3 contains 14 residues. V dropped 0 bases and J dropped 5; count of bases not matched to a gene: 2. Germline V gene lookup returns CDR1 SGDLS and CDR2 YYNGEE. The CDR3 DNA sequence: TGTGCCAGCAGCGTAGGGGACAGTCACAATGAGCAGTTCTTC. Its translation is CASSVGDSHNEQFF.

The rearrangement joins TRBV4-3 to TRBJ2-3; TRBD2 is a possible D gene (6 bases). V gave up 4 bases and J gave up 5 bases, with 16 bases separating them. In germline, CDR1 is LGHNA, CDR2 YSLEER. CDR3 length: 15 residues. CDR3 in amino acids: CASSLDSGRIDTQYF. The DNA for the CDR3 is TGCGCCAGCAGCCTTGACTCGGGGAGGATAGATACGCAGTATTTT.

The sample holds a few counts of this clone. The chain carries TRBV27 and TRBJ1-6, with D uncertain. Trimming removed 5 bases at V and 8 bases at J, with 7 bases between. The CDR3 covers 12 residues. In germline, CDR1 is MNHEY, CDR2 SMNVEV (reference sequence). The CDR3 sequence: CASSRNDSPLHF. CDR3 sequence (DNA): TGTGCCAGCAGTAGGAACGATTCACCCCTCCACTTT.

J is TRBJ1-5 and V is TRBV7-5; the D call of TRBD1 is as the table states it, not checked on the DNA. TRBV7-5 is described as a pseudogene. This CDR3 has 18 amino acids. CDR3 protein: CVRSPGQGVRLKNQPQHF. The CDR3 region has the DNA TGTGTCAGAAGCCCCGGACAGGGGGTGAGGTTAAAGAATCAGCCCCAGCATTTT.

The chain couples TRBV28 to TRBJ2-7; 12 bases fit TRBD2. This CDR3 contains 15 residues. Germline values: CDR1 MDHEN, CDR2 SYDVKM. V lost 2 bases to trimming and J lost 3 bases; unmatched junction nucleotides: 2. This chain's CDR3 is CASSLRTSGNYEQYF. CDR3 DNA sequence: TGTGCCAGCAGTTTACGGACTAGCGGGAACTACGAGCAGTACTTC.

The chain employs TRBV9 and TRBJ2-1; perhaps D is TRBD1 or TRBD2 (5 bases each). Trimming took off 3 bases at V and 0 bases at J, with 10 bases between the two ends. The germline V gene encodes CDR1 SGDLS and CDR2 YYNGEE. The CDR3 consists of 15 residues. This CDR3 reads CASSAGTSSYNEQFF. CDR3 nucleotides: TGTGCCAGCAGCGCCGGGACGAGCTCCTACAATGAGCAGTTCTTC.

The chain uses TRBV9 and TRBJ2-7; 7 bases align to TRBD2. CDR1 is SGDLS and CDR2 is YYNGEE in the germline V gene. The junction had 21 bases not matched to a gene; V was cut back by 9 bases and J by 9 bases. The CDR3 extends over 15 amino acids. Here the CDR3 reads CATPSYRDYEYGQYF. CDR3 sequence (DNA): TGTGCCACCCCCTCCTACCGGGACTATGAATATGGGCAGTACTTC.

There are a few counts of this clone. This chain joins TRBV27 and TRBJ2-7; 9 nucleotides match TRBD2. V dropped 6 bases and J dropped 3; count of bases not matched to a gene: 9. The CDR3 loop spans 15 amino acids. Germline CDR1 and CDR2: MNHEY and SMNVEV (reference sequence). CDR3 protein: CASSSPGTSRYEQYF. The CDR3 nucleotides are TGTGCCAGCAGCTCCCCCGGGACTAGCCGCTACGAGCAGTACTTC.

In its sample, this clone ranks as medium-sized. The chain couples TRBV19 to TRBJ2-1, with D unresolved. Germline V gene data show CDR1 as LNHDA and CDR2 as SQIVND (reference sequence). This CDR3 has 15 amino acids. V was pared by 7 bases and J by 0 bases, with 13 bases between. CDR3 nucleotides: TGTGCCAGTACCCCGGACCCAAACTCCTACAATGAGCAGTTCTTC. This codes for CASTPDPNSYNEQFF.

J is TRBJ1-1 and V is TRBV27; no reliable D call. Per germline, CDR1 MNHEY and CDR2 SMNVEV (reference sequence). V lost 2 bases, J lost 1 base, and 5 bases lay in between. This CDR3 region has 13 residues. CDR3 DNA: TGTGCCAGCAGTTTAATGGCGAACACTGAAGCTTTCTTT. Amino acids: CASSLMANTEAFF.

This clone occurred once. The chain has TRBV9 and TRBJ1-4; TRBD1 aligns across 9 bases. The CDR3 covers 17 residues. Looked up from germline, CDR1 is SGDLS and CDR2 is YYNGEE. Trimming took 4 bases from V and 3 from J; bases not matched to a gene: 10. The CDR3: CASSLRQGGAANEKLFF. The CDR3 DNA reads as TGTGCCAGCAGCCTCAGACAGGGGGGTGCCGCTAATGAAAAACTGTTTTTT. The full variable domain, in which reference TRBV9 and TRBJ1-4 provide the parts outside the CDR3, is DSGVTQTPKHLITATGQRVTLRCSPRSGDLSVYWYQQSLDQGLQFLIQYYNGEERAKGNILERFSAQQFPDLHSELNLSSLELGDSALYFCASSLRQGGAANEKLFFGSGTQLSVL.

This clone was seen only once. This chain uses TRBV13 with TRBJ2-7; 10 positions match TRBD1. The CDR3 totals 14 residues. Unmatched junction bases numbered 3, after V lost 5 bases and J lost 2 bases. Germline loops: CDR1 PRHDT, CDR2 FYEKMQ (reference sequence). CDR3 coding DNA: TGTGCCAGCAGCAGGGGGACAGGGGCCTACGAGCAGTACTTC. It translates to CASSRGTGAYEQYF.

This clone has just one count. The chain links TRBV13 to TRBJ2-3; 13 bases agree with TRBD2. The CDR3 is made up of 17 amino acids. V shed 3 bases, J shed 0 bases, and the junction held 3 bases outside the gene matches. Germline CDR1 and CDR2: PRHDT and FYEKMQ (reference sequence). The CDR3 DNA reads TGTGCCAGCAGCTTCGGGACTAGCGGGGCTAGCACAGATACGCAGTATTTT. Translation gives CASSFGTSGASTDTQYF.

With respect to this clone: At one boundary the junction diverges from the germline segment, which might be a read error. The V and J genes are TRBV5-6 and TRBJ2-3; a weak D match, TRBD1 (6 bases). Germline values: CDR1 SGHDT, CDR2 YYEEEE. The CDR3 is made up of 16 amino acids. CDR3 amino acids: CASSPNGLRGTDTRYF. The DNA of the CDR3 is TGTGCCAGCAGCCCGAACGGACTCAGGGGCACAGATACGCGGTATTTT.

This clone was seen only a few times. The rearrangement uses TRBV7-2 and TRBJ2-2, with TRBD1 matching over 7 bases. The CDR3 has 14 amino acids. Germline assignment: CDR1 SGHTA and CDR2 FQGNSA. Trimming at V came to 4 bases and at J to 5 bases, leaving 4 bases not matched to a gene. CDR3 amino acids: CASSSDRATGELFF. CDR3 DNA: TGTGCCAGCAGCTCCGACAGGGCAACCGGGGAGCTGTTTTTT.

This clone was recorded once. The chain joins TRBV9 to TRBJ2-3; the D is unclear. CDR1 and CDR2 from the germline V gene are SGDLS and YYNGEE. The length of the CDR3 is 15 residues. V lost 3 bases to trimming and J lost 2 bases, with 13 bases between them. Written as DNA, the CDR3 is TGTGCCAGCAGCGCAGACGGAACGATCACAGATACGCAGTATTTT. The encoded protein is CASSADGTITDTQYF.

The V and J genes are TRBV6-6 and TRBJ2-2; D is unresolved. The CDR3 extends over 11 amino acids. Germline-derived CDR1 and CDR2 are MNHNY and SVGAGI (reference sequence). V was clipped by 6 bases and J by 7 bases, with 6 bases between them. The chain's CDR3 is CASSEGGELFF. CDR3 nucleotide sequence: TGTGCCAGCAGCGAAGGCGGGGAGCTGTTTTTT.

V is TRBV6-5 and J is TRBJ2-1; the D gene is possibly TRBD2 (5 bases). CDR1 and CDR2 from the germline V gene are MNHEY and SVGAGI. V was pared by 5 bases and J by 0 bases, with 11 bases between. The CDR3 is made up of 15 amino acids. CDR3 sequence reads: CASSPSGSSYNEQFF. CDR3 DNA sequence: TGTGCCAGCAGTCCTAGTGGGAGCTCCTACAATGAGCAGTTCTTC.

This rearrangement joins TRBV5-5 to TRBJ2-7; TRBD1 matches 8 bases. Germline CDR1 is SGHKS and CDR2 is YYEKEE (reference sequence). After removal of 9 bases from V and 5 bases from J, the junction contained 7 bases not matched to a gene. This CDR3 spans 12 amino acids. CDR3 sequence reads: CAMGDRSHEQYF. The DNA of the CDR3 is TGTGCCATGGGGGACAGGTCCCACGAGCAGTACTTC.

V and J are TRBV11-2 and TRBJ2-1, with D perhaps matching TRBD2 (5 bases). CDR3 length: 12 residues. Germline values: CDR1 SGHAT, CDR2 FQNNGV. Trimming pared 1 base from V and 12 bases from J, leaving 10 bases between. The CDR3 is CASSLGGSGQFF. In DNA form, the CDR3 reads TGTGCCAGCAGCTTAGGTGGGAGTGGGCAGTTCTTC.

The chain has TRBV9 and TRBJ2-7; 8 nucleotides match TRBD1. CDR3 length: 15 residues. Trimming at V came to 0 bases and at J to 7 bases, leaving 9 bases not matched to a gene. Germline loops: CDR1 SGDLS, CDR2 YYNGEE. The CDR3 region is CASSVEGTGLGEQYF. The CDR3 region has the DNA TGTGCCAGCAGCGTAGAGGGGACAGGTCTGGGGGAGCAGTACTTC.

The chain links TRBV19 to TRBJ1-2; no reliable D call. The germline V gene has CDR1 LNHDA and CDR2 SQIVND (reference sequence). CDR3 length: 16 residues. V dropped 1 base and J dropped 6 bases, with 18 bases sitting between them. The CDR3 sequence is CASSIGTRAADDGYTF. The DNA of the CDR3 is TGTGCCAGTAGTATAGGAACCCGGGCCGCTGACGATGGCTACACCTTC.